This T cell receptor (beta chain) was captured in a study of shared clonotypes between healthy human individuals. TCRdb's copy holds only in-frame clones and misses some; the assay was immunoSEQ multiplex PCR. The sample gives 2 million or so clones, over 85% of which show up once; roughly 0.13% is in the top ten. This CDR3 region has 14 residues. The germline CDR1 and CDR2 sequences are MNHNS and SASEGT. V gave up 9 bases and J gave up 2 bases; unmatched junction bases: 6. The source is a man aged 18-30 years in good health. Source material: naive CD4+ T cells sorted from blood. Documented subset: CD45RA+ positively selected. The V and J genes are TRBV6-1 and TRBJ2-2, with 7 bases that match TRBD1. DNA of the CDR3: TGTGCCAGTCGACAGGGCACCAACACCGGGGAGCTGTTTTTT. Protein: CASRQGTNTGELFF.